This entry lists 20 T cell receptor beta chains sequenced from one sample in a study of CD8 T cells in ankylosing spondylitis. Via MiXCR, TCRdb re-called the 5' RACE reads, giving one row per CDR3 protein. This table holds about 160,000 distinct CDR3 sequences, approximately 9% found once. The sample comprised blood, either unsorted or a sorted T cell fraction (not recorded which). These receptors were taken from a female donor with ankylosing spondylitis or in good health (not recorded which).

This clonotype was observed many times. The chain carries TRBV24-1 and TRBJ2-1; D remains ambiguous. The CDR3 length is 11 residues. The germline gives CDR1 KGHDR, CDR2 SFDVKD. V was trimmed by 2 bases and J by 13 bases, leaving 8 bases between them. The CDR3 DNA is TGTGCCACCAGTGATTCGTACTTTCAGTTCTTC. This encodes CATSDSYFQFF.

This clonotype has more than one count but fewer than ten. CDR3 in DNA: TGTGCCAGCAGCTTAGGGCACTTTGTAGAGACCCAGTACTTC. Translation: CASSLGHFVETQYF. The J gene is TRBJ2-5, the V gene TRBV11-2, with no clear D. Germline-derived CDR1 and CDR2 are SGHAT and FQNNGV. V dropped 1 base and J dropped 4 bases, with 10 bases sitting between them. The CDR3 is 14 residues long.

This clonotype was seen more than once but under ten times. This chain uses TRBV2 with TRBJ2-5; TRBD2 matches 12 bases. From germline, CDR1 is SNHLY and CDR2 FYNNEI. CDR3 length equals 16 residues. Trimming removed 6 bases from V and 5 bases from J; junction bases left unmatched: 10. CDR3 sequence reads: CASSFGTSGLGETQYF. In DNA, the CDR3 is TGTGCCAGCAGCTTCGGGACTAGCGGGTTAGGGGAGACCCAGTACTTC.

This chain connects TRBV7-6 to TRBJ1-1; D is unresolved. Between the trimmed V and J ends, which lost 6 bases and 2 bases, there was a span of 22 bases. Per germline, CDR1 SGHVS and CDR2 FNYEAQ. The CDR3 is 17 amino acids. CDR3: CASSYGTAGEGNTEAFF. CDR3 nucleotide sequence: TGTGCCAGCAGTTACGGCACAGCTGGGGAGGGAAACACTGAAGCTTTCTTT. Together with reference TRBV7-6 and TRBJ1-1, the CDR3 gives the full variable domain: GAGVSQSPRYKVTKRGQDVALRCDPISGHVSLYWYRQALGQGPEFLTYFNYEAQQDKSGLPNDRFSAERPEGSISTLTIQRTEQRDSAMYRCASSYGTAGEGNTEAFFGQGTRLTVV.

This clonotype was seen repeatedly, ten times or more. This chain uses TRBV6-5 with TRBJ2-5, with D perhaps matching TRBD2 (5 bases). V shed 0 bases and J shed 4 bases, with 6 bases lying between them. There are 13 residues in the CDR3. The germline gives CDR1 MNHEY, CDR2 SVGAGI. The CDR3 reads CASSYSRVETQYF. In DNA form, the CDR3 reads TGTGCCAGCAGTTACTCGAGGGTAGAGACCCAGTACTTC.

The chain combines TRBV29-1 with TRBJ2-2; D may be TRBD1 (5 bases). This CDR3 region has 13 residues. From germline, CDR1 is SQVTM and CDR2 ANQGSEA. The V and J ends lost 2 bases and 5 bases respectively, with 9 bases between them. Here the CDR3 DNA reads TGCAGCGTTGAACAGGGCGGTACCGGGGAGCTGTTTTTT. This translates into CSVEQGGTGELFF.

The V gene is TRBV19, the J gene TRBJ2-2; D is possibly TRBD1 or TRBD2 (5 bases each). Trimming cost V 3 bases and J 4 bases, with 9 bases left between them. CDR3 length: 14 amino acids. The germline gives CDR1 LNHDA, CDR2 SQIVND (reference sequence). The CDR3: CASSMGTSTGELFF. The DNA of the CDR3 is TGTGCCAGTAGTATGGGGACCTCCACCGGGGAGCTGTTTTTT.

The chain carries TRBV6-5 and TRBJ1-1; D unresolved. This CDR3 is built from 14 residues. V was cut by 0 bases and J by 12 bases, with 17 bases left in between. Germline assignment: CDR1 MNHEY and CDR2 SVGAGI. CDR3 sequence: CASSYSGQTKTTFF. In DNA form, the CDR3 reads TGTGCCAGCAGTTACTCGGGCCAGACGAAGACGACTTTCTTT.

V is TRBV19 and J is TRBJ2-1; weak D call: TRBD2 (6 bases). Between the trimmed V and J ends, which lost 3 bases and 10 bases, there was a span of 13 bases. This CDR3 spans 13 amino acids. Germline CDR1 is LNHDA and CDR2 is SQIVND (reference sequence). The CDR3 sequence is CASSMGGKDEQFF. In DNA, the CDR3 is TGTGCCAGTAGTATGGGAGGTAAGGACGAGCAGTTCTTC.

The rearrangement links TRBV4-1 to TRBJ1-2; D is unresolved. This CDR3 is 13 amino acids long. Germline V gene sequence: CDR1 MGHRA, CDR2 YSYEKL. V was clipped by 4 bases and J by 5 bases, with 11 bases between them. CDR3 sequence: CASSPTIGYGYTF. As DNA, the CDR3 is TGCGCCAGCAGCCCTACTATAGGGTATGGCTACACCTTC.

This clonotype showed up many times. The chain couples TRBV29-1 to TRBJ1-1, with 9 bases aligning to TRBD1. From germline, CDR1 is SQVTM and CDR2 ANQGSEA. The CDR3 spans 15 residues. The J segment lost 4 bases and the V segment lost 3 bases, leaving 9 bases of the junction unmatched. DNA of the CDR3: TGCAGCGTTGATCACACAGGGGGCTTCGGCACTGAAGCTTTCTTT. This sequence encodes CSVDHTGGFGTEAFF.

The gene calls are TRBV6-5 and TRBJ1-3; no clear D. This CDR3 has 15 residues. V lost 4 bases to trimming and J lost 8 bases, with 18 bases between them. Germline loops: CDR1 MNHEY, CDR2 SVGAGI. This CDR3 is CASSSRGSTRDTIYF. The CDR3 DNA reads as TGTGCCAGCAGTTCCCGTGGGTCTACTCGGGACACCATATATTTT.

This clonotype was counted many times. Here the CDR3 DNA reads TGCGCCAGCAGCCAAGACGGTCCCCAGACGGTTGAAAAACTGTTTTTT. Translated, it gives CASSQDGPQTVEKLFF. The chain has TRBV4-3 and TRBJ1-4; D is ambiguous. Germline values: CDR1 LGHNA, CDR2 YSLEER. The germline V and J ends were trimmed by 0 bases and 7 bases, with 15 bases remaining between them. CDR3 length: 16 residues.

CDR3 sequence reads: CSALALSGDYGYTF. The DNA of the CDR3 is TGCAGCGCCCTAGCGTTGAGCGGCGACTATGGCTACACCTTC. The chain combines TRBV29-1 with TRBJ1-2; D unresolved. V gave up 7 bases and J gave up 3 bases, with 18 bases separating them. The germline gives CDR1 SQVTM, CDR2 ANQGSEA. The CDR3 extends over 14 amino acids.

V gene TRBV20-1 combines with J gene TRBJ2-5; tentatively, D is TRBD2 (6 bases). CDR3 size: 14 residues. From germline, CDR1 is DFQATT and CDR2 SNEGSKA (reference sequence). V shed 2 bases and J shed 1 base, with 11 bases lying between them. The CDR3 reads CSARLGLPQETQYF. The CDR3 nucleotides are TGCAGTGCTAGACTCGGACTACCCCAAGAGACCCAGTACTTC.

This clonotype was seen a handful of times. V gene TRBV27 combines with J gene TRBJ2-1; D possibly corresponds to TRBD2 (7 bases). The CDR3 covers 13 residues. In germline, CDR1 is MNHEY, CDR2 SMNVEV (reference sequence). The V gene lost 2 bases and the J gene lost 9 bases, with 11 bases spanning the gap. The CDR3 sequence is CASSLGRGGEQFF. CDR3 DNA: TGTGCCAGCAGTTTAGGGAGGGGGGGTGAGCAGTTCTTC.

This chain connects TRBV6-2 or TRBV6-3 to TRBJ2-7; maybe TRBD2 (5 bases). Germline-derived CDR1 and CDR2 are MNHEY and SVGEGT. Trimming removed 5 bases at V and 5 bases at J, with 13 bases between. The CDR3 loop spans 13 amino acids. The CDR3 spells CASSPPGVNEQYF. The CDR3 bases are TGTGCCAGCAGTCCTCCCGGGGTCAACGAGCAGTACTTC.

The rearrangement joins TRBV7-6 to TRBJ2-7; D is ambiguous. Deletions cut 5 bases from V and 2 bases from J, with 16 bases between. CDR3 length: 15 residues. Germline V gene sequence: CDR1 SGHVS, CDR2 FNYEAQ. CDR3 bases: TGTGCCAGCAGCAAAGGTCGACTGGCCACCTACGAGCAGTACTTC. Amino acid sequence: CASSKGRLATYEQYF. Combining the CDR3 with reference TRBV7-6 and TRBJ2-7 gives the whole variable domain GAGVSQSPRYKVTKRGQDVALRCDPISGHVSLYWYRQALGQGPEFLTYFNYEAQQDKSGLPNDRFSAERPEGSISTLTIQRTEQRDSAMYRCASSKGRLATYEQYFGPGTRLTVT.

The J gene is TRBJ2-1, the V gene TRBV3-1; the D is unclear. Per germline, CDR1 LGHDT and CDR2 YNNKEL (reference sequence). The CDR3 has 21 amino acids. V was pared by 3 bases and J by 12 bases, with 39 bases between. The CDR3 is CASSQVRVAGATFTPDVGQFF. Written as DNA, the CDR3 is TGTGCCAGCAGCCAGGTGAGAGTCGCAGGAGCTACCTTCACCCCTGACGTGGGGCAGTTCTTC.

In its sample, this clonotype was seen a few times. The chain has TRBV3-1 and TRBJ2-7; 9 bases match TRBD1. Germline V gives CDR1 LGHDT, CDR2 YNNKEL (reference sequence). V dropped 4 bases and J dropped 0; count of bases not matched to a gene: 7. The CDR3 totals 16 residues. The CDR3 reads CASSRLQGALSYEQYF. CDR3 sequence (DNA): TGTGCCAGCAGCCGTTTACAGGGGGCCCTCTCCTACGAGCAGTACTTC.